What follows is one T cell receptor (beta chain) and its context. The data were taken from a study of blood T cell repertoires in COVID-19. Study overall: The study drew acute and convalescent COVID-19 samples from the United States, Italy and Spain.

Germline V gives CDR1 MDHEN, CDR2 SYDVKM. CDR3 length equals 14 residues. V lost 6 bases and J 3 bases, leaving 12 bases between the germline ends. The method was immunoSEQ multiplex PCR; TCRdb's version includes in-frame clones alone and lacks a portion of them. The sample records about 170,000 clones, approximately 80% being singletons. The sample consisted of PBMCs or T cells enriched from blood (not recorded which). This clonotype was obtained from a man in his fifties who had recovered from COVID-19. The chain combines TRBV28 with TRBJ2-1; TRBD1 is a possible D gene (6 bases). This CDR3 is CASRRGTDYNEQFF. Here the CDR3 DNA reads TGTGCCAGCAGAAGGGGGACGGACTACAATGAGCAGTTCTTC.